The 14 T cell receptor beta chains listed next were all sequenced from one sample in a study of cytomegalovirus exposure and HLA in healthy donors. This PCR relied on a set of 60 Vbeta primers and 13 Jbeta primers. Assay used: immunoSEQ multiplex PCR; TCRdb lists only in-frame clones, some missing. The sample has over 100,000 clones, roughly 80% seen once. The sequenced sample consisted of PBMCs. Receptors were obtained from a woman aged 25 to 39 in good health and CMV-seropositive.

The rearrangement uses TRBV5-1 and TRBJ1-1; tentatively, D is TRBD1 (6 bases). V was cut by 2 bases and J by 1 base, with 9 bases left in between. Germline CDR1 reads SGHRS; CDR2 reads YFSETQ. This CDR3 is 14 amino acids long. CDR3 sequence: CASSFQGRNTEAFF. The DNA of the CDR3 is TGCGCCAGCAGCTTTCAGGGGAGGAACACTGAAGCTTTCTTT.

Only a few counts were recorded for this clone. V usage is TRBV2 and J usage is TRBJ2-7; D may be TRBD1 (6 bases). The CDR3 spans 14 residues. The V end lost 6 bases, the J end lost 3 bases, and 15 bases lay between the germline ends. Germline V lookup: CDR1 SNHLY, CDR2 FYNNEI. The CDR3 protein is CASRGLLTGYEQYF. CDR3 nucleotide sequence: TGTGCCAGCAGAGGCCTACTGACAGGCTACGAGCAGTACTTC. The full variable domain, rest sourced from reference TRBV2 and TRBJ2-7, is EPEVTQTPSHQVTQMGQEVILRCVPISNHLYFYWYRQILGQKVEFLVSFYNNEISEKSEIFDDQFSVERPDGSNFTLKIRSTKLEDSAMYFCASRGLLTGYEQYFGPGTRLTVT.

The chain uses TRBV6-6 and TRBJ1-6; no firm D call. Germline CDR1 and CDR2: MNHNY and SVGAGI (reference sequence). Trimming shortened V by 0 bases and J by 8 bases, and 5 bases separated the two germline ends. The CDR3 contains 13 residues. Here the CDR3 reads CASSYSPDSPLHF. The CDR3 coding sequence is TGTGCCAGCAGTTACTCCCCAGATTCACCCCTCCACTTT.

About this clone itself: The sample contains more than one DNA sequence encoding this CDR3. This chain uses TRBV4-3 with TRBJ1-2; no firm D call. Deletions cut 0 bases from V and 1 base from J, with 9 bases between. The CDR3 contains 15 residues. Germline V gene data show CDR1 as LGHNA and CDR2 as YSLEER. Here the CDR3 reads CASSQDGQNNYGYTF. Written as DNA, the CDR3 is TGCGCCAGCAGCCAAGATGGGCAGAATAACTATGGCTACACCTTC.

The J gene is TRBJ2-1, the V gene TRBV7-6; D may be TRBD1 (5 bases). The CDR3 runs 17 residues. Germline V gene data show CDR1 as SGHVS and CDR2 as FNYEAQ. The V end was cut by 0 bases, the J end by 4 bases, with 16 bases between. CDR3 sequence reads: CASSLAQGSEPYNEQFF. CDR3 sequence (DNA): TGTGCCAGCAGCTTAGCCCAGGGTTCAGAGCCATACAATGAGCAGTTCTTC.

Concerning this clone: Other DNA sequences in this sample translate to the same CDR3. The chain links TRBV6-5 to TRBJ1-2; 8 nucleotides align to TRBD1. Germline V CDR1 and CDR2: MNHEY, SVGAGI. The CDR3 has 16 amino acids. With V trimmed by 2 bases and J by 0 bases, 5 bases remained unmatched. CDR3 amino acids: CASSYGTGSTNYGYTF. The CDR3 nucleotides are TGTGCCAGCAGTTACGGGACAGGATCTACTAACTATGGCTACACCTTC.

This clone showed up just once. The chain combines TRBV2 with TRBJ1-3; the D is unclear. CDR1 and CDR2 (germline): SNHLY, FYNNEI. This CDR3 is 14 amino acids long. Trimming removed 6 bases at V and 0 bases at J, with 9 bases between. CDR3 sequence (DNA): TGTGCCAGCAGACCCCCGGTCTCTGGAAACACCATATATTTT. Translation gives CASRPPVSGNTIYF. The whole variable domain, filled in from reference TRBV2 and TRBJ1-3, reads EPEVTQTPSHQVTQMGQEVILRCVPISNHLYFYWYRQILGQKVEFLVSFYNNEISEKSEIFDDQFSVERPDGSNFTLKIRSTKLEDSAMYFCASRPPVSGNTIYFGEGSWLTVV.

This chain uses TRBV7-2 with TRBJ2-1; TRBD1 aligns across 8 bases. This CDR3 is built from 14 residues. Trimming at V came to 5 bases and at J to 9 bases, leaving 9 bases not matched to a gene. Germline V gene data show CDR1 as SGHTA and CDR2 as FQGNSA. The CDR3 nucleotides are TGTGCCAGCAGCCGAGGACAGGGTGGGGGTGAGCAGTTCTTC. This translates into CASSRGQGGGEQFF. Filled out from reference TRBV7-2 and TRBJ2-1, the complete variable domain reads GAGVSQSPSNKVTEKGKDVELRCDPISGHTALYWYRQSLGQGLEFLIYFQGNSAPDKSGLPSDRFSAERTGGSVSTLTIQRTQQEDSAVYLCASSRGQGGGEQFFGPGTRLTVL.

This chain connects TRBV5-4 to TRBJ2-1; 9 nucleotides match TRBD1. J gave up 9 bases and V 4 bases, and 11 bases lay outside the gene matches. Germline V gives CDR1 SGHNT, CDR2 YYREEE (reference sequence). The CDR3 contains 15 residues. DNA of the CDR3: TGTGCCAGCAGCCCTCCCGGGACAGGGTGGAGTGAGCAGTTCTTC. This encodes CASSPPGTGWSEQFF.

V usage is TRBV6-1 and J usage is TRBJ2-1; 9 bases line up with TRBD2. CDR3 size: 15 residues. Germline V lookup: CDR1 MNHNS, CDR2 SASEGT. J was trimmed by 4 bases and V by 7 bases; bases with no gene match: 8. This CDR3 reads CASIFLAGFYNEQFF. Here the CDR3 DNA reads TGTGCCAGCATCTTCCTAGCGGGGTTTTACAATGAGCAGTTCTTC.

The gene calls are TRBV27 and TRBJ2-3, with 9 bases fitting TRBD1. Germline V gives CDR1 MNHEY, CDR2 SMNVEV (reference sequence). The CDR3 sequence is 15 residues long. After removal of 3 bases from V and 3 bases from J, the junction contained 4 bases not matched to a gene. The chain's CDR3 is CASSFWDRATDTQYF. CDR3 bases: TGTGCCAGCAGTTTTTGGGACAGGGCTACAGATACGCAGTATTTT.

V is TRBV6-1 and J is TRBJ1-4; 7 positions match TRBD1. CDR3 length: 15 residues. The V and J ends lost 6 bases and 4 bases, in that order; junction bases with no gene match: 8. In germline, CDR1 is MNHNS, CDR2 SASEGT. CDR3 nucleotides: TGTGCCAGCAGACCCACGACAGGGTATAATGAAAAACTGTTTTTT. This sequence encodes CASRPTTGYNEKLFF.

This clone occurred a few times. The V gene is TRBV5-4, the J gene TRBJ1-2; TRBD1 is a possible D gene (5 bases). CDR3 length: 14 amino acids. CDR1 is SGHNT and CDR2 is YYREEE in the germline V gene (reference sequence). V was clipped by 2 bases and J by 7 bases, with 15 bases between them. As DNA, the CDR3 is TGTGCCAGCAGCTTCTCCCAGGGTCCGGGTGGCTACACCTTC. Protein: CASSFSQGPGGYTF.

This clone was counted a few times. The junction departs from germline at one end; a sequencing error may be responsible. The genes are TRBV7-9 and TRBJ2-7, with 7 positions matching TRBD1. The CDR3 totals 15 residues. CDR1 SEHNR and CDR2 FQNEAQ come from the germline V gene (reference sequence). The CDR3 bases are TGTTCCAGCAGCCGTACCGGGACAGCCTACTACGAGCAGTACTTC. It codes for CSSSRTGTAYYEQYF.